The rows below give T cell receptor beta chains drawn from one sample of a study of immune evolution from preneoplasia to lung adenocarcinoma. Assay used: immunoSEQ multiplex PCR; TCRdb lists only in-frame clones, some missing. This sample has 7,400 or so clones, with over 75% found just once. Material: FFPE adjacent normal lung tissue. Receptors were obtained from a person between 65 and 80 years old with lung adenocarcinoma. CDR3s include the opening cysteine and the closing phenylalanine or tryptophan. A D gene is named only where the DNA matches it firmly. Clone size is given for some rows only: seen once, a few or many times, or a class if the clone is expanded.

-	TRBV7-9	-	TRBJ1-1	CASSQAGTYTGAFF	TGTGCCAGCAGCCAAGCTGGGACCTATACTGGAGCTTTCTTT
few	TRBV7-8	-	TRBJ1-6	CASSLAGGYNSPLHF	TGTGCCAGCAGCTTAGCGGGGGGGTACAATTCACCCCTCCACTTT
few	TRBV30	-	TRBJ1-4	CAWARGRGEKLFF	TGTGCCTGGGCGAGGGGCAGGGGTGAAAAACTGTTTTTT
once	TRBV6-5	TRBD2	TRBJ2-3	CASSSGGALTDTQYF	TGTGCCAGCAGTAGCGGGGGGGCCCTCACAGATACGCAGTATTTT
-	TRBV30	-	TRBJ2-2	CAWSVVGRNTGELFF	TGTGCCTGGAGTGTGGTAGGGAGGAACACCGGGGAGCTGTTTTTT
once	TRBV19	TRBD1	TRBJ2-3	CASSMGQGALGTDTQYF	TGTGCCAGTAGTATGGGACAGGGGGCGCTGGGCACAGATACGCAGTATTTT
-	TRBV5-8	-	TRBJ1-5	CASKTVSNQPQHF	TGTGCCAGCAAGACTGTGAGCAATCAGCCCCAGCATTTT
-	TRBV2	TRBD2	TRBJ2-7	CASRGGTSGHYEQYF	TGTGCCAGCAGGGGCGGGACTAGCGGACACTACGAGCAGTACTTC
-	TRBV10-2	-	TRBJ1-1	CASAGDNTEAFF	TGCGCCAGCGCGGGGGACAACACTGAAGCTTTCTTT
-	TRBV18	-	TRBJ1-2	CASSPGTDPNYGYTF	TGTGCCAGCTCACCAGGGACCGACCCTAACTATGGCTACACCTTC
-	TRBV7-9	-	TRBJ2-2	CASSLSGPMNTGELFF	TGTGCCAGCAGCTTGTCCGGACCGATGAACACCGGGGAGCTGTTTTTT
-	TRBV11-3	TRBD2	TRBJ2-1	CASSLGAGGQAEQFF	TGTGCCAGCAGCTTAGGAGCGGGAGGGCAGGCTGAGCAGTTCTTC
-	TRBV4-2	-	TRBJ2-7	CASSVVSLPYEQYF	TGTGCCAGCAGCGTAGTCTCCCTACCCTACGAGCAGTACTTC
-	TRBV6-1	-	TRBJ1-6	CASSDFGQPNSPLHF	TGTGCCAGCAGTGATTTCGGGCAGCCCAATTCACCCCTCCACTTT
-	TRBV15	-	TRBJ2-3	CATSRAEGDWATQYF	TGTGCCACCAGCAGGGCCGAGGGGGACTGGGCCACGCAGTATTTT
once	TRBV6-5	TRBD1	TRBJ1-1	CASTRDSMNTEAFF	TGTGCCAGCACTCGGGACAGTATGAACACTGAAGCTTTCTTT
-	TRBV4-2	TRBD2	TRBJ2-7	CASTPTSGSHEQYF	TGTGCCAGCACCCCGACTAGCGGGAGCCACGAGCAGTACTTC
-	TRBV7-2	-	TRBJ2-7	CASSLWGLGYEQYF	TGTGCCAGCAGCTTGTGGGGGCTCGGCTACGAGCAGTACTTC
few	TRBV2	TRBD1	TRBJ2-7	CASRRTGGAYEQYF	TGTGCCAGCAGACGCACAGGGGGAGCGTACGAGCAGTACTTC
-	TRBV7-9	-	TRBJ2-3	CASSWWTVADTQYF	TGTGCCAGCAGCTGGTGGACAGTCGCAGATACGCAGTATTTT
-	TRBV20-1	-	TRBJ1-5	CSARGAPQHF	TGCAGTGCTAGAGGCGCGCCCCAGCATTTT
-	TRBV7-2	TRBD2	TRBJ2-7	CASSFSSGANYEQYF	TGTGCCAGCAGCTTTAGTAGCGGGGCGAACTACGAGCAGTACTTC
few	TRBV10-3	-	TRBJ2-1	CAISEYGAGEQFF	TGTGCCATCAGTGAGTACGGCGCGGGTGAGCAGTTCTTC
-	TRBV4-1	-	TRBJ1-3	CASSQISAGSWRNTIYF	TGCGCCAGCAGCCAAATTTCCGCAGGTTCTTGGAGAAACACCATATATTTT
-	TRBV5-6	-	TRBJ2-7	CASSLLDLGAYEQYF	TGTGCCAGCAGCTTGCTTGACTTGGGGGCCTACGAGCAGTACTTC
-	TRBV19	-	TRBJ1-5	CASSSQQGFQPQHF	TGTGCCAGTAGCTCACAACAGGGTTTTCAGCCCCAGCATTTT
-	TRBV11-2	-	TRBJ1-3	CASSFGLSDHSGNTIYF	TGTGCCAGCAGCTTTGGGCTGTCGGACCACTCTGGAAACACCATATATTTT
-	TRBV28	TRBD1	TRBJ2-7	CASSLEPIDRGHNEQYF	TGTGCCAGCAGTTTAGAACCCATCGACAGGGGGCACAACGAGCAGTACTTC
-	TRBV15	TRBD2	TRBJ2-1	CATSRELAGGVFF	TGTGCCACCAGCAGAGAACTAGCGGGAGGTGTGTTCTTC
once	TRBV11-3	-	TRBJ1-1	CASSRSDTEAFF	TGTGCCAGCAGTCGTTCAGATACTGAAGCTTTCTTT
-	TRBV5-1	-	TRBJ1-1	CASRGTTDTEAFF	TGCGCCAGCAGGGGGACGACTGACACTGAAGCTTTCTTT
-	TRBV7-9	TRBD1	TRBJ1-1	CASSFGQGANTEAFF	TGTGCCAGCAGCTTTGGACAGGGGGCTAACACTGAAGCTTTCTTT
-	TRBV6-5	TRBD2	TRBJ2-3	CASSPGGRGNTQYF	TGTGCCAGCAGTCCCGGCGGGAGGGGGAATACGCAGTATTTT
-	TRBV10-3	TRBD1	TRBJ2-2	CAIKGDRATGELFF	TGTGCCATCAAGGGGGACAGGGCGACCGGGGAGCTGTTTTTT
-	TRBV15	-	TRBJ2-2	CATSRDRPGTGELFF	TGTGCCACCAGCAGAGATCGGCCGGGCACCGGGGAGCTGTTTTTT
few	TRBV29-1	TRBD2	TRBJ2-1	CSVEAAGGPYEQFF	TGCAGCGTTGAAGCAGCGGGAGGGCCCTATGAGCAGTTCTTC
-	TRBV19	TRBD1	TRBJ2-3	CASSQGGTGGRDTQYF	TGTGCCAGTAGTCAAGGAGGGACAGGGGGCAGGGATACGCAGTATTTT
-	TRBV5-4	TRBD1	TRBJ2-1	CASSPRPGQGRHEQFF	TGTGCCAGCAGCCCGCGCCCGGGACAGGGGAGGCATGAGCAGTTCTTC
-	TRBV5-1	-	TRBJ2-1	CASSFSGAYNEQFF	TGCGCCAGCAGCTTTAGTGGGGCCTACAATGAGCAGTTCTTC
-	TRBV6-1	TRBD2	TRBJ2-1	CASSMGGGYNEQFF	TGTGCCAGCAGCATGGGGGGGGGCTACAATGAGCAGTTCTTC
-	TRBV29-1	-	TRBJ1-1	CSVEVQQNTEAFF	TGCAGCGTTGAAGTACAACAAAACACTGAAGCTTTCTTT
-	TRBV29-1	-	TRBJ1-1	CSVPNMGRPNTDAFF	TGCAGCGTTCCAAATATGGGCCGGCCGAACACTGACGCTTTCTTT
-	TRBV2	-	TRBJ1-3	CASSRQQTGNTIYF	TGTGCCAGCAGCCGACAGCAAACTGGAAACACCATATATTTT
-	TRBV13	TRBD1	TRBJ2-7	CASSPADRREQYF	TGTGCCAGCAGCCCTGCGGACAGGCGCGAGCAGTACTTC